The 30 T cell receptor beta chains below were found in one sample sequenced in a study of identical twins. TCRdb passed the 5' RACE reads through MiXCR, listing each CDR3 protein once. This table holds approximately 890,000 distinct CDR3 sequences, 12% found once. This sample was shared with a second study, whose subject was yellow fever vaccine responses in identical twins.

Sample: PBMCs. The receptors were gathered from a woman aged 18-35 years in good health.

V usage is TRBV5-1 and J usage is TRBJ2-1; D ambiguous. From germline, CDR1 is SGHRS and CDR2 YFSETQ. The CDR3 contains 15 residues. Between the trimmed V and J ends, which lost 0 bases and 6 bases, there was a span of 13 bases. The CDR3 sequence: CASSLASHTFNEQFF. The DNA of the CDR3 is TGCGCCAGCAGCTTGGCATCCCACACGTTCAATGAGCAGTTCTTC.

This rearrangement joins TRBV28 to TRBJ1-5; a possible D gene is TRBD1 (5 bases). CDR1 is MDHEN and CDR2 is SYDVKM in the germline V gene. This CDR3 region has 14 residues. The ends were cut back, 2 bases at V and 6 bases at J, with 11 bases in the middle. The CDR3 here is CASSLPQGAQPQHF. In DNA form, the CDR3 reads TGTGCCAGCAGTTTACCCCAGGGAGCTCAGCCCCAGCATTTT. The entire variable domain, with the rest obtained from reference TRBV28 and TRBJ1-5, is as follows: DVKVTQSSRYLVKRTGEKVFLECVQDMDHENMFWYRQDPGLGLRLIYFSYDVKMKEKGDIPEGYSVSREKKERFSLILESASTNQTSMYLCASSLPQGAQPQHFGDGTRLSIL.

The genes are TRBV15 and TRBJ2-3, with a weak D call TRBD2 (6 bases). Germline V gene data show CDR1 as LNHNV and CDR2 as YYDKDF (reference sequence). This CDR3 comprises 17 residues. With 0 bases removed from V and 1 base from J, the gap between germline ends came to 14 bases. CDR3 sequence reads: CATSRDGRDVGTDTQYF. The CDR3 DNA reads as TGTGCCACCAGCAGAGATGGGCGGGACGTAGGCACAGATACGCAGTATTTT.

This clonotype was counted many times. The chain links TRBV28 to TRBJ2-5, with 9 bases that match TRBD1. After removal of 5 bases from V and 2 bases from J, the junction contained 9 bases not matched to a gene. Germline values: CDR1 MDHEN, CDR2 SYDVKM. The CDR3 is 16 amino acids. The CDR3 loop reads CASSALGTGPQETQYF. The CDR3 nucleotides are TGTGCCAGCAGTGCGCTGGGGACAGGGCCACAAGAGACCCAGTACTTC.

The chain recombines TRBV15 with TRBJ2-3; D is ambiguous. The V end lost 0 bases, the J end lost 3 bases, and 16 bases lay between the germline ends. The CDR3 is 17 amino acids. Germline V gene sequence: CDR1 LNHNV, CDR2 YYDKDF (reference sequence). The CDR3 DNA is TGTGCCACCAGCAGAGATCTCGGGTCGGGCGGAACAGATACGCAGTATTTT. It encodes CATSRDLGSGGTDTQYF.

The rearrangement joins TRBV7-2 to TRBJ2-1, with TRBD1 matching over 7 bases. CDR1 is SGHTA and CDR2 is FQGNSA in the germline V gene. The CDR3 is made up of 17 amino acids. The J segment lost 5 bases and the V segment lost 1 base, leaving 11 bases of the junction unmatched. The CDR3 DNA reads TGTGCCAGCAGCTTAGGGGGCACAGGGGCCGGCCACAATGAGCAGTTCTTC. Translated, it gives CASSLGGTGAGHNEQFF.

In this sample, this clonotype turned up a few times. V is TRBV6-4 and J is TRBJ2-3; no firm D call. There are 16 residues in the CDR3. The germline V gene encodes CDR1 MRHNA and CDR2 SNTAGT. The V gene lost 2 bases and the J gene lost 0 bases, with 12 bases spanning the gap. In DNA form, the CDR3 reads TGTGCCAGCAGTGACCGGGTGGGGTCTAGCACAGATACGCAGTATTTT. This translates into CASSDRVGSSTDTQYF.

This clonotype was counted only a few times. One end of the junction is discordant with germline, which a read error may explain. This chain links TRBV7-7 with TRBJ2-1, with 7 positions matching TRBD2. CDR1 and CDR2 (germline): SSHAT, FNYEAQ (reference sequence). CDR3 length: 11 residues. The CDR3 spells CASLASGKLIF. As DNA, the CDR3 is TGTGCCAGCCTGGCTAGCGGAAAACTAATCTTC.

This clonotype has just a few counts. V is TRBV4-2 and J is TRBJ2-5; no reliable D call. CDR1 LGHNA and CDR2 YNFKEQ come from the germline V gene. The CDR3 is made up of 15 amino acids. V lost 1 base and J 5 bases, leaving 14 bases between the germline ends. Here the CDR3 reads CASSQGSGVLETQYF. CDR3 coding DNA: TGTGCCAGCAGCCAAGGTTCAGGTGTGTTGGAGACCCAGTACTTC.

The chain has TRBV18 and TRBJ2-2; D gene uncertain. CDR1 is KGHSH and CDR2 is LQKENI in the germline V gene. V gave up 0 bases and J gave up 1 base, with 9 bases separating them. This CDR3 spans 16 amino acids. This chain's CDR3 is CASSPPARQNTGELFF. The CDR3 coding sequence is TGTGCCAGCTCACCACCCGCTCGGCAGAACACCGGGGAGCTGTTTTTT.

The chain has TRBV7-9 and TRBJ2-2; D might be TRBD1 or TRBD2, each matching 5 bases. The germline gives CDR1 SEHNR, CDR2 FQNEAQ (reference sequence). CDR3 size: 17 residues. Trimming cost V 5 bases and J 2 bases, with 18 bases left between them. The CDR3 coding sequence is TGTGCCAGCAGCCAAAACTCCGGGACGCTAAACACCGGGGAGCTGTTTTTT. This translates into CASSQNSGTLNTGELFF. Supplemented by reference TRBV7-9 and TRBJ2-2, the full variable domain reads DTGVSQNPRHKITKRGQNVTFRCDPISEHNRLYWYRQTLGQGPEFLTYFQNEAQLEKSRLLSDRFSAERPKGSFSTLEIQRTEQGDSAMYLCASSQNSGTLNTGELFFGEGSRLTVL.

The chain employs TRBV24-1 and TRBJ2-3; TRBD1 is a possible D gene (5 bases). Trimming removed 7 bases from V and 0 bases from J, with 13 bases in between. Germline CDR1 and CDR2: KGHDR and SFDVKD. This CDR3 has 15 residues. The CDR3 DNA reads TGTGCCACCAGGGAGACAGATCCTAGCACAGATACGCAGTATTTT. Its translation is CATRETDPSTDTQYF.

Only a few counts were recorded for this clonotype. The gene calls are TRBV7-9 and TRBJ2-1; tentatively, D is TRBD2 (6 bases). Germline V gene data show CDR1 as SEHNR and CDR2 as FQNEAQ (reference sequence). The CDR3 length is 12 residues. Trimming stripped 5 bases from V and 10 bases from J, with 12 bases between. The CDR3 DNA reads as TGTGCCAGCAGCCCCATGGAGGGGGAGCAGTTCTTC. Its translation is CASSPMEGEQFF.

This clonotype has just a few counts. The chain couples TRBV2 to TRBJ2-1; D is undetermined. Germline V gene data show CDR1 as SNHLY and CDR2 as FYNNEI. The CDR3 totals 13 residues. The V gene lost 9 bases and the J gene lost 0 bases, with 9 bases spanning the gap. The CDR3 DNA is TGTGCCAGTTTCAGAAGCTCCTACAATGAGCAGTTCTTC. It is translated as CASFRSSYNEQFF.

V gene TRBV3-1 combines with J gene TRBJ2-7, with D perhaps given as TRBD1 or TRBD2 (5 bases each). Trimming removed 2 bases at V and 2 bases at J, with 22 bases between. From germline, CDR1 is LGHDT and CDR2 YNNKEL (reference sequence). The CDR3 loop spans 18 amino acids. Here the CDR3 reads CASSQRPSPRDGTYEQYF. In nucleotides, the CDR3 is TGTGCCAGCAGCCAACGGCCTTCTCCTAGGGACGGGACCTACGAGCAGTACTTC.

This clonotype has a count of ten or more. The rearrangement uses TRBV12-3 or TRBV12-4 and TRBJ2-1, with D unclear. V dropped 3 bases and J dropped 3 bases, with 9 bases sitting between them. The CDR3 is 14 amino acids. Written as DNA, the CDR3 is TGTGCCAGCAGTTTCGTTGAGGTCTACAATGAGCAGTTCTTC. Its translation is CASSFVEVYNEQFF.

This clonotype occurred many times. CDR3 sequence reads: CATSDLQAPTSPLHF. The DNA of the CDR3 is TGTGCCACCAGTGATTTGCAGGCCCCTACTTCACCCCTCCACTTT. The chain is built from TRBV24-1 and TRBJ1-6; no firm D call. The CDR3 totals 15 residues. The germline V gene encodes CDR1 KGHDR and CDR2 SFDVKD. V was trimmed by 0 bases and J by 9 bases, leaving 11 bases between them.

The genes are TRBV3-1 and TRBJ2-7; D gene uncertain. Looked up from germline, CDR1 is LGHDT and CDR2 is YNNKEL (reference sequence). CDR3 size: 17 residues. With 0 bases removed from V and 1 base from J, the gap between germline ends came to 16 bases. The DNA for the CDR3 is TGTGCCAGCAGCCAAGAGGGAATAACGTGGGGTTCCTACGAGCAGTACTTC. The encoded protein is CASSQEGITWGSYEQYF.

The J gene is TRBJ2-3, the V gene TRBV12-3 or TRBV12-4, with unresolved D. The CDR3 is 14 residues long. The germline V and J ends were trimmed by 5 bases and 2 bases, with 11 bases remaining between them. The CDR3 spells CASSPFTATDTQYF. The DNA of the CDR3 is TGTGCCAGCAGTCCCTTTACCGCCACAGATACGCAGTATTTT.

This clonotype has only a few counts. V usage is TRBV2 and J usage is TRBJ1-6; D gene ambiguous. The CDR3 is 10 residues long. The V gene lost 8 bases and the J gene lost 17 bases, with 13 bases spanning the gap. Germline lookup yields CDR1 SNHLY and CDR2 FYNNEI. CDR3 sequence reads: CASSGKGFHF. DNA of the CDR3: TGTGCCAGCTCGGGGAAGGGTTTCCACTTT.

This clonotype was recorded a few times. V and J are TRBV12-3 or TRBV12-4 and TRBJ1-1; tentative D call: TRBD1 (6 bases). The CDR3 has 15 residues. V lost 2 bases and J lost 4, with 14 bases in between. The CDR3 spells CASSLTSGVGTEAFF. The CDR3 coding sequence is TGTGCCAGCAGTTTAACGTCAGGGGTGGGCACTGAAGCTTTCTTT.

This clonotype was detected many times. The V call is TRBV24-1, the J call TRBJ2-1; D possibly uses TRBD1 or TRBD2 (5 bases each). The CDR3 has 15 amino acids. Germline V CDR1 and CDR2: KGHDR, SFDVKD. The germline V and J ends were trimmed by 6 bases and 0 bases, with 11 bases remaining between them. The CDR3 spells CATSPRGSSYNEQFF. As DNA, the CDR3 is TGTGCCACCAGTCCCCGGGGCAGCTCCTACAATGAGCAGTTCTTC.

The chain has TRBV12-3 or TRBV12-4 and TRBJ2-3; D gene uncertain. The CDR3 has 16 amino acids. V shed 6 bases and J shed 3 bases, with 19 bases lying between them. The CDR3 here is CASRSTSVSQTDTQYF. CDR3 nucleotide sequence: TGTGCCAGCAGATCCACGTCGGTCAGCCAAACAGATACGCAGTATTTT.

The gene calls are TRBV12-3 or TRBV12-4 and TRBJ2-1, with TRBD2 matching over 7 bases. The CDR3 extends over 18 amino acids. J gave up 3 bases and V 11 bases, and 22 bases lay outside the gene matches. CDR3 residues: CAFCLALGSGPLYNEQFF. DNA of the CDR3: TGTGCCTTCTGTTTAGCGCTGGGTAGCGGGCCGCTCTACAATGAGCAGTTCTTC.

This clonotype was observed a handful of times. With a much larger clone just one base away, this may be a read error. CDR3 DNA: TGTGCCAGCAGCTTCGGGACTAGCGACACAGATACGCAGTATTTT. Protein sequence: CASSFGTSDTDTQYF. The chain couples TRBV11-3 to TRBJ2-3, with TRBD2 matching 10 bases. Germline V gene lookup returns CDR1 SGHNT and CDR2 YENEEA. The CDR3 extends over 15 amino acids. The junction had 2 bases not matched to a gene; V was cut back by 3 bases and J by 2 bases.

The chain is built from TRBV18 and TRBJ2-1; 9 bases align to TRBD2. CDR1 and CDR2 (germline): KGHSH, LQKENI. This CDR3 has 16 amino acids. Trimming took 1 base from V and 8 from J; bases not matched to a gene: 9. CDR3 coding DNA: TGTGCCAGCTCACCACGAGCGCGGGGGGGATTCGATGAGCAGTTCTTC. Protein sequence: CASSPRARGGFDEQFF.

Only a few counts were recorded for this clonotype. The rearrangement joins TRBV5-1 to TRBJ2-7; 14 bases agree with TRBD2. Germline V CDR1 and CDR2: SGHRS, YFSETQ. This CDR3 contains 15 residues. V lost 0 bases to trimming and J lost 9 bases; unmatched junction nucleotides: 5. The CDR3 sequence: CASSLGLAGGAVQYF. The CDR3 nucleotides read TGCGCCAGCAGCTTGGGACTAGCGGGAGGGGCCGTGCAGTACTTC.

This clonotype was detected a few times. The V gene is TRBV20-1, the J gene TRBJ2-5, with 7 bases aligning to TRBD1. The length of the CDR3 is 13 residues. V shed 6 bases, J shed 2 bases, and the junction held 6 bases outside the gene matches. Germline CDR1 and CDR2: DFQATT and SNEGSKA (reference sequence). The CDR3 protein is CSATGQAQETQYF. In DNA, the CDR3 is TGCAGTGCAACTGGACAGGCACAAGAGACCCAGTACTTC.

The genes are TRBV11-2 and TRBJ2-7; D might be TRBD2 (6 bases). Between the trimmed V and J ends, which lost 1 base and 2 bases, there was a span of 12 bases. The V gene's germline CDR1 is SGHAT and CDR2 FQNNGV. The CDR3 has 15 residues. CDR3 amino acids: CASSLGWAGTYEQYV. The CDR3 coding sequence is TGTGCCAGCAGCTTAGGTTGGGCGGGAACCTACGAGCAGTACGTC.

A few counts support this clonotype. The chain joins TRBV21-1 to TRBJ2-3; the table's D gene call, TRBD2, was not cross checked with the DNA. TRBV21-1 is noted as a pseudogene. This CDR3 contains 15 residues. Written as DNA, the CDR3 is TGTGCCAGCAGCAACTTAGCGGGAGTGACAGATACGCAGTATTTT. This gives the protein CASSNLAGVTDTQYF.